A selection of T cell receptor beta chains follows, all from one sample in a study of beta chain features in type 1 diabetes. Sequencing used immunoSEQ multiplex PCR; TCRdb keeps in-frame clones, though not all of them. The table shows 300,000 to 450,000 clones, with 10% to 15% occurring only once. The material sequenced was naive CD4+ T cells from blood. These receptors were collected from a woman under 30 with type 1 diabetes. The CDR3 runs from the conserved cysteine through the conserved F or W. The D gene is left open where the match is weak. Rows give clone size only sometimes, using once, few, many, or a class for an expanded clone.

V	D	J	size	CDR3	DNA
TRBV4-2	TRBD1	TRBJ1-2	NA	CASSRAPPGQEFYGYTF	TGTGCCAGCAGCCGCGCGCCACCGGGACAGGAGTTCTATGGCTACACCTTC
TRBV6-5	NA	TRBJ2-4	NA	CASRGALKNIQYF	TGTGCCAGCAGGGGGGCCCTGAAAAACATTCAGTACTTC
TRBV9	TRBD2	TRBJ2-1	few	CASNRTSADNEQFF	TGTGCCAGCAACCGGACTAGCGCAGACAATGAGCAGTTCTTC
TRBV10-3	TRBD1	TRBJ2-5	few	CAIRPGTGEETQYF	TGTGCCATCAGGCCCGGGACAGGGGAAGAGACCCAGTACTTC
TRBV6-1	NA	TRBJ2-7	NA	CASGDNSYEQYF	TGTGCCAGCGGGGACAACTCCTACGAGCAGTACTTC
TRBV28	NA	TRBJ2-5	NA	CASTSQGVSETQYF	TGTGCCAGCACCTCTCAAGGGGTGTCAGAGACCCAGTACTTC
TRBV25-1	TRBD2	TRBJ2-3	few	CASSEWGGGDTQYF	TGTGCCAGCAGTGAATGGGGCGGGGGAGATACGCAGTATTTT
TRBV7-2	NA	TRBJ2-7	NA	CASSWGSGTSYEQYF	TGTGCCAGCAGCTGGGGTAGCGGAACTTCCTACGAGCAGTACTTC
TRBV30	TRBD1	TRBJ1-2	few	CAFMKGAWYGYTF	TGTGCCTTTATGAAGGGGGCATGGTATGGCTACACCTTC
TRBV2	NA	TRBJ1-5	few	CASSDTAEVQPQHF	TGTGCCAGCAGTGATACAGCGGAGGTGCAGCCCCAGCATTTT
TRBV7-2	NA	TRBJ1-2	NA	CASSLIQDYGYTF	TGTGCCAGCAGTCTTATTCAGGACTATGGCTACACCTTC
TRBV5-1	TRBD1	TRBJ2-2	NA	CASRPPGQLNTGELFF	TGCGCCAGCAGGCCTCCGGGACAGTTGAACACCGGGGAGCTGTTTTTT
TRBV18	TRBD2	TRBJ2-7	few	CASSPPPGLAYEQYF	TGTGCCAGCTCACCACCACCGGGACTAGCGTACGAGCAGTACTTC
TRBV15	NA	TRBJ2-7	few	CATSRDARATYEQYF	TGTGCCACCAGCAGAGACGCTAGAGCAACTTACGAGCAGTACTTC
TRBV7-2	TRBD1	TRBJ2-2	NA	CASSTQGARELFF	TGTGCCAGCAGCACGCAGGGGGCTAGGGAGCTGTTTTTT
TRBV19	NA	TRBJ1-1	few	CASSIAGAAAFF	TGTGCCAGTAGTATTGCGGGGGCGGCGGCTTTCTTT
TRBV28	NA	TRBJ2-4	NA	CASSSPAAGQGLQYF	TGTGCCAGCAGCTCCCCGGCAGCGGGACAAGGGCTTCAGTACTTC
TRBV5-1	NA	TRBJ1-4	NA	CASSLEGDEKLFF	TGCGCCAGCAGCTTGGAAGGAGATGAAAAACTGTTTTTT